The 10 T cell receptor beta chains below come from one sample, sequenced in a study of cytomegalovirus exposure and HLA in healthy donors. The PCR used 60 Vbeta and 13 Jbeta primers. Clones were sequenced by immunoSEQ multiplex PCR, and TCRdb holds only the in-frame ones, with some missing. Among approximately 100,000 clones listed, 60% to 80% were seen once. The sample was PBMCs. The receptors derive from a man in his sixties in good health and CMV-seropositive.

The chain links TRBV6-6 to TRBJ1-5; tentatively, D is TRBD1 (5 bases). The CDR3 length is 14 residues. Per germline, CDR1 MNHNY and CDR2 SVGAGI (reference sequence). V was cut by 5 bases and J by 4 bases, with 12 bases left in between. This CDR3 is CASSKRGENQPQHF. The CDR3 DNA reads TGTGCCAGCAGTAAACGGGGGGAAAATCAGCCCCAGCATTTT.

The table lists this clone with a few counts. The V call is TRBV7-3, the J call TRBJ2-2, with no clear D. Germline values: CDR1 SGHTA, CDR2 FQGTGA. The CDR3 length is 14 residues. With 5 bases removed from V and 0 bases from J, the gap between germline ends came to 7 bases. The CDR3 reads CASSPTTNTGELFF. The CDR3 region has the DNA TGTGCCAGCAGCCCAACTACGAACACCGGGGAGCTGTTTTTT.

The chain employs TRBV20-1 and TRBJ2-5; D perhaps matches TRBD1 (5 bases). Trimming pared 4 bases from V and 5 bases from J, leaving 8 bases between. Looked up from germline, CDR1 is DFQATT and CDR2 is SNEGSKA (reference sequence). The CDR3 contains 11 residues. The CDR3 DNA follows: TGCAGTGCTACTTCAGGGGAGACCCAGTACTTC. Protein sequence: CSATSGETQYF.

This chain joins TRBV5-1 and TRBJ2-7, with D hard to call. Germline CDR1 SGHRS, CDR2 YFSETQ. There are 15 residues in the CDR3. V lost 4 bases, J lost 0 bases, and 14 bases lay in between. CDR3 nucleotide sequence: TGCGCCAGCAGCCCTAGAGCTGAAAGCTCCTACGAGCAGTACTTC. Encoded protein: CASSPRAESSYEQYF.

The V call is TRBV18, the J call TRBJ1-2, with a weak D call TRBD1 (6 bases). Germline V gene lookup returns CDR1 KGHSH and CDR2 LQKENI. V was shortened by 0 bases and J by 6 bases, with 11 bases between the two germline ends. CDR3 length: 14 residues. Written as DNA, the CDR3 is TGTGCCAGCTCACCACCGGCAGGGGTAGATGGCTACACCTTC. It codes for CASSPPAGVDGYTF.

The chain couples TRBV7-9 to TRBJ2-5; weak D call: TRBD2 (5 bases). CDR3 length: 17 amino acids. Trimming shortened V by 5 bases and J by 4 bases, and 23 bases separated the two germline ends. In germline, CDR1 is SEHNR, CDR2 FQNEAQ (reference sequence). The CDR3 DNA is TGTGCCAGCAGCCCGGGCCTAGCACGAATTCTAGGAGAGACCCAGTACTTC. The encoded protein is CASSPGLARILGETQYF.

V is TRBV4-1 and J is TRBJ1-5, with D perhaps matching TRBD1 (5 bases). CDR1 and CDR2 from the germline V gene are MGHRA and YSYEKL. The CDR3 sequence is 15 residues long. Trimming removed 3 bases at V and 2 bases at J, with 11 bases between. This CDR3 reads CASSHLKTGNQPQHF. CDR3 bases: TGCGCCAGCAGCCACCTAAAGACAGGCAATCAGCCCCAGCATTTT.

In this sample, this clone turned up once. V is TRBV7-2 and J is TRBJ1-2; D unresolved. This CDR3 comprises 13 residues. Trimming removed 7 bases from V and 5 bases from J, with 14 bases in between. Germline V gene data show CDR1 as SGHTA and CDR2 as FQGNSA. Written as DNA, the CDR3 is TGTGCCAGCACCCGTGAGGGCGGGTATGGCTACACCTTC. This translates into CASTREGGYGYTF.

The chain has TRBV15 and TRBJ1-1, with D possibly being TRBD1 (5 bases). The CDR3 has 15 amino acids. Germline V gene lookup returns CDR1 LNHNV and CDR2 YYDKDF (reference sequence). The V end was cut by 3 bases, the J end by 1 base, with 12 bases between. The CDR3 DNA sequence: TGTGCCACCAGCAGGGTTACAGGCCAGAACACTGAAGCTTTCTTT. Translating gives CATSRVTGQNTEAFF.

The CDR3: CASSPGVGDYGYTF. As DNA, the CDR3 is TGTGCCAGCAGCCCAGGGGTCGGGGACTATGGCTACACCTTC. The rearrangement links TRBV11-2 to TRBJ1-2; tentative D call: TRBD1 (6 bases). Germline V lookup: CDR1 SGHAT, CDR2 FQNNGV. The V end lost 5 bases, the J end lost 3 bases, and 13 bases lay between the germline ends. There are 14 residues in the CDR3.